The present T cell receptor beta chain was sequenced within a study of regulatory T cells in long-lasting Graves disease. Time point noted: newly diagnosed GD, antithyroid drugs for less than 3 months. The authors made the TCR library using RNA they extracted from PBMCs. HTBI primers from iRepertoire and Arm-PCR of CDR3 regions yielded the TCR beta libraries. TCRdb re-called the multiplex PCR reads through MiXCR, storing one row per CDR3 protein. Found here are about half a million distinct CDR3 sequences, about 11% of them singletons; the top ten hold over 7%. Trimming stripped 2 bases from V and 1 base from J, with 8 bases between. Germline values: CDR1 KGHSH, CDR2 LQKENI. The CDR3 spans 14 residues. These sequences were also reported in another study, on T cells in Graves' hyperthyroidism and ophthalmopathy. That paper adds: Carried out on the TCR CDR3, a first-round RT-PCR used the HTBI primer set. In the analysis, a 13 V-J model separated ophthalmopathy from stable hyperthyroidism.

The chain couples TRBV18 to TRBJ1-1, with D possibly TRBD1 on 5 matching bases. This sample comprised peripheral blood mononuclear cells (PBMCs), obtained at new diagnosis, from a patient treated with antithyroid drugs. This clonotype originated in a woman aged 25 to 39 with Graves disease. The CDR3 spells CASSPGRENTEAFF. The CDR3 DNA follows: TGTGCCAGCTCACCAGGCAGGGAGAACACTGAAGCTTTCTTT.